The 6 T cell receptor beta chains below come from one sample, sequenced in a study of blood T cell repertoires in COVID-19. Repertoires were generated with immunoSEQ multiplex PCR, while TCRdb's copy carries only in-frame clones and drops some. Of 85,000 to 90,000 clones in the sample, 80% are singletons; the top ten hold 15% to 20%. The sequenced sample consisted of peripheral blood. All receptors come from a woman of 80 years or more with active or convalescent COVID-19.

The V and J genes are TRBV19 and TRBJ1-2, with D possibly matching TRBD1 (6 bases). In germline, CDR1 is LNHDA, CDR2 SQIVND (reference sequence). The ends were cut back, 4 bases at V and 4 bases at J, with 10 bases in the middle. CDR3 length: 13 residues. The CDR3 sequence: CASSNGQFYGYTF. The CDR3 nucleotides read TGTGCCAGTAGTAATGGACAGTTCTATGGCTACACCTTC.

As DNA, the CDR3 is TGTGCCAGCAGCACTTACTGGACTAGCTCGAATGAGCAGTTCTTC. Protein: CASSTYWTSSNEQFF. This chain links TRBV21-1 with TRBJ2-1; the DNA was not used to check the table's D call, TRBD2. TRBV21-1 is deemed a pseudogene. This CDR3 has 15 residues.

The V call is TRBV28, the J call TRBJ1-2, with a tentative D call TRBD1 (5 bases). V lost 10 bases and J lost 5, with 14 bases in between. The CDR3 is 12 amino acids. Germline V gives CDR1 MDHEN, CDR2 SYDVKM. The CDR3 bases are TGTGCCACCTATGGACATACTTATGGCTACACCTTC. Protein: CATYGHTYGYTF.

The chain recombines TRBV4-2 with TRBJ2-3, with TRBD2 matching over 7 bases. V dropped 4 bases and J dropped 3; count of bases not matched to a gene: 10. Germline loops: CDR1 LGHNA, CDR2 YNFKEQ. This CDR3 has 16 amino acids. Here the CDR3 reads CASSRPSAGETDTQYF. The DNA for the CDR3 is TGTGCCAGCAGCCGTCCCTCTGCGGGAGAAACAGATACGCAGTATTTT.

This rearrangement joins TRBV18 to TRBJ2-5, with a possible D match to TRBD1 (6 bases). Trimming left V 5 bases short and J 1 base short, with 11 bases between. Looked up from germline, CDR1 is KGHSH and CDR2 is LQKENI. The CDR3 runs to 14 residues. CDR3 residues: CASSGDIFQETQYF. In DNA, the CDR3 is TGTGCCAGCTCAGGGGACATATTCCAAGAGACCCAGTACTTC.

This clone came up a few times. The genes are TRBV5-1 and TRBJ2-3; TRBD2 matches at 9 bases. Germline V gives CDR1 SGHRS, CDR2 YFSETQ. The V and J ends lost 7 bases and 0 bases, in that order; junction bases with no gene match: 3. The CDR3 consists of 14 residues. The CDR3 is CASSSGASTDTQYF. In DNA form, the CDR3 reads TGCGCCAGCTCTAGCGGGGCTAGCACAGATACGCAGTATTTT.